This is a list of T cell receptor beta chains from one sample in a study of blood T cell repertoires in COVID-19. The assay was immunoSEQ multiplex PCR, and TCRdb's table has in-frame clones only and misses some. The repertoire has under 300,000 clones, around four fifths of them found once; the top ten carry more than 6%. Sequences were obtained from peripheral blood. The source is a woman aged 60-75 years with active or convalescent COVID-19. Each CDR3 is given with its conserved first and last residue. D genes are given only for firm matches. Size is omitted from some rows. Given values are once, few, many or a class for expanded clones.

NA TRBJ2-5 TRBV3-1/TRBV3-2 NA CASSLTLSIPGHQKEYQETQYF TGTGCCAGCAGCCTCACCCTTTCGATCCCGGGACACCAAAAAGAGTACCAAGAGACCCAGTACTTC
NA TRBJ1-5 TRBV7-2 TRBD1 CASSFQYRTGDQPQHF TGTGCCAGCAGCTTCCAGTATCGTACAGGGGATCAGCCCCAGCATTTT
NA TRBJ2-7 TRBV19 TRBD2 CASSIRREDSYEQYF TGTGCCAGTAGTATCCGGCGGGAGGATTCCTACGAGCAGTACTTC
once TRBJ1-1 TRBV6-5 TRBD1 CASSYSGTGGAAFF TGTGCCAGCAGTTACTCGGGGACAGGGGGTGCAGCTTTCTTT
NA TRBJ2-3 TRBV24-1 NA CATSFRGEADTQYF TGTGCCACCAGCTTCAGGGGCGAGGCAGATACGCAGTATTTT
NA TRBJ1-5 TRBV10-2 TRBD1 CASRSGTGGFNQPQHF TGCGCCAGCAGATCCGGGACAGGAGGCTTCAATCAGCCCCAGCATTTT
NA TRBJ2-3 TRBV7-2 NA CASSPLEGADTQYF TGTGCCAGCAGCCCCTTAGAGGGAGCAGATACGCAGTATTTT
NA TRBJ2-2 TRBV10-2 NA CAVTQTGELFF TGCGCAGTTACTCAAACCGGGGAGCTGTTTTTT
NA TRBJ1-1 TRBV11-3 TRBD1 CASSLFAGGVDEAFF TGTGCCAGCAGCTTATTCGCAGGGGGCGTTGATGAAGCTTTCTTT
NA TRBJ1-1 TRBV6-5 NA CASSYSAGTTNTEAFF TGTGCCAGCAGTTACTCCGCCGGGACAACGAACACTGAAGCTTTCTTT
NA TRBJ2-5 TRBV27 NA CASSLSSNFQETQYF TGTGCCAGCAGTTTATCCTCGAACTTCCAAGAGACCCAGTACTTC
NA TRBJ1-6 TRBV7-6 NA CASSRTSGGNSPLHF TGTGCCAGCAGCCGTACTTCCGGAGGAAATTCACCCCTCCACTTT
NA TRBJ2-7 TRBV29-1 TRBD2 CSGLAGYEQYF TGCAGCGGTTTAGCGGGCTACGAGCAGTACTTC
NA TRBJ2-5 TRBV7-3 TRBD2 CASSLIMWLADIQETQYF TGTGCCAGCAGCCTAATTATGTGGCTAGCGGATATACAAGAGACCCAGTACTTC
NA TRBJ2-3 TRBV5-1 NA CASRQGTDTQYF TGCGCCAGCAGACAGGGCACAGATACGCAGTATTTT
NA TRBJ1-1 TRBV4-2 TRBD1 CASSQDPSMRGLTEAFF TGTGCCAGCAGCCAAGATCCCTCCATGAGGGGGCTCACTGAAGCTTTCTTT
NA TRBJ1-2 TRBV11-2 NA CASSFRGGTADTF TGTGCCAGCAGCTTTAGGGGGGGAACGGCCGACACCTTC
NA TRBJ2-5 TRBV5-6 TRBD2 CASSFGTSGRAQYF TGTGCCAGCAGCTTCGGGACTAGCGGGAGGGCCCAGTACTTC
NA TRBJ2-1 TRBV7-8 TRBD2 CASSRLTSGIVDEQFF TGTGCCAGCAGCCGCCTGACTAGCGGGATTGTTGATGAGCAGTTCTTC
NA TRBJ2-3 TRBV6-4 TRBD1 CASSDGTGGPDTQYF TGTGCCAGCAGTGATGGGACAGGGGGCCCAGATACGCAGTATTTT
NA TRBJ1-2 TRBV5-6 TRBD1 CASSRGQQDYGYTF TGTGCCAGCAGCAGGGGACAGCAGGACTATGGCTACACCTTC
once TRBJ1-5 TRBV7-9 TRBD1 CASSTPGRGGNQPQHF TGTGCCAGCAGCACGCCCGGCAGGGGGGGCAATCAGCCCCAGCATTTT
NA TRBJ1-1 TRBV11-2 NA CASSEGANTEAFF TGTGCCAGCAGCGAAGGGGCGAACACTGAAGCTTTCTTT
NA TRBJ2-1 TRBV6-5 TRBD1 CASRSQGVGEQFF TGTGCCAGCCGCAGCCAGGGGGTGGGTGAGCAGTTCTTC
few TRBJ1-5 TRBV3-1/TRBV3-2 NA CASSQDGGRYQPQHF TGTGCCAGCAGCCAAGATGGAGGCAGATATCAGCCCCAGCATTTT
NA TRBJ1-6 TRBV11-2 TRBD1 CASSLGTGSTYNSPLHF TGTGCCAGCAGCTTAGGGACAGGGAGCACCTATAATTCACCCCTCCACTTT
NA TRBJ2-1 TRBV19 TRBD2 CASSILGTRADEQFF TGTGCCAGTAGTATCTTGGGGACTAGAGCGGATGAGCAGTTCTTC
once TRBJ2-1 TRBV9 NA CASSGGLLEGYNEQFF TGTGCCAGCAGCGGAGGCTTGCTGGAGGGTTACAATGAGCAGTTCTTC
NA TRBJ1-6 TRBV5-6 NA CASAFRYESPLHF TGTGCCAGCGCCTTCCGCTACGAATCACCCCTCCACTTT
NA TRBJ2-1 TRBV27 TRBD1 CASRDRVSNEQFF TGTGCCAGCCGGGACAGGGTATCCAATGAGCAGTTCTTC
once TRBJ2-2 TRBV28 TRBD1 CASSSYRQGGSTGELFF TGTGCCAGCAGTTCTTATAGACAGGGGGGGAGCACCGGGGAGCTGTTTTTT
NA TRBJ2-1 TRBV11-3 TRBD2 CASSPNGLAEDEQFF TGTGCCAGCAGCCCCAACGGACTAGCCGAGGATGAGCAGTTCTTC
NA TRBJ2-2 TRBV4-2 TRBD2 CASSQRRGGEGGELFF TGTGCCAGCAGCCAGAGGCGGGGGGGCGAGGGCGGGGAGCTGTTTTTT
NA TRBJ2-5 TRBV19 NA CASSTQATQETQYF TGTGCCAGTAGTACCCAAGCGACCCAAGAGACCCAGTACTTC
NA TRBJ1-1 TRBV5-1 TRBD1 CASSLEIGQGAPEAFF TGCGCCAGCAGCCTCGAAATCGGACAGGGGGCTCCTGAAGCTTTCTTT
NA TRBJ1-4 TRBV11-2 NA CASSLDRGGEKLFF TGTGCCAGCAGCTTAGATCGGGGGGGGGAAAAACTGTTTTTT
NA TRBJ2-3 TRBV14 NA CASSQDGAASTDTQYF TGTGCCAGCAGCCAAGATGGAGCGGCTAGCACAGATACGCAGTATTTT
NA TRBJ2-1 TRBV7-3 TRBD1 CASSWGQGDGNEQFF TGTGCCAGCAGTTGGGGACAGGGGGATGGGAATGAGCAGTTCTTC
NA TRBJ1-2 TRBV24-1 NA CATSDFPGKEGYTF TGTGCCACCAGTGATTTTCCGGGGAAGGAGGGCTACACCTTC
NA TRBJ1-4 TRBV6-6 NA CASSQPGDFATNEKLFF TGTGCCAGCAGTCAACCAGGGGATTTTGCAACTAATGAAAAACTGTTTTTT
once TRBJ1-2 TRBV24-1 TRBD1 CATSSHPGQGRGYTF TGTGCCACCAGTTCCCACCCGGGACAGGGTCGTGGCTACACCTTC
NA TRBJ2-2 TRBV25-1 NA CASSEYEEAWTGELFF TGTGCCAGCAGTGAATACGAGGAGGCCTGGACCGGGGAGCTGTTTTTT
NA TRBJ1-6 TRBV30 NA CAWEKRPQGNSPLHF TGTGCCTGGGAGAAGAGGCCACAGGGTAATTCACCCCTCCACTTT
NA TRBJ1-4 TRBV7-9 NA CASSLGDRTNEKLFF TGTGCCAGCAGCTTAGGCGACAGAACTAATGAAAAACTGTTTTTT
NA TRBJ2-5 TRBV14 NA CASSQNHRQETQYF TGTGCCAGCAGCCAAAACCATAGACAAGAGACCCAGTACTTC
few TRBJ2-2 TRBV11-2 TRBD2 CASSSLLAGGTGELFF TGTGCCAGCAGCTCACTACTAGCGGGGGGGACCGGGGAGCTGTTTTTT
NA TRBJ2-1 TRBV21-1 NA CASKGEINEQFF TGTGCCAGCAAGGGGGAGATTAATGAGCAGTTCTTC
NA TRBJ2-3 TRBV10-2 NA CASSAALGDTQYF TGCGCCAGCAGTGCCGCTCTCGGGGATACGCAGTATTTT
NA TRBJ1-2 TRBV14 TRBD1 CASSQEGTGYYGYTF TGTGCCAGCAGCCAAGAGGGGACAGGGTACTATGGCTACACCTTC
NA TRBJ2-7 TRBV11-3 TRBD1 CASSSRTGVEQYF TGTGCCAGCAGCTCACGGACAGGGGTCGAGCAGTACTTC
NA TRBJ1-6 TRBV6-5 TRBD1 CASSKGARNSPLHF TGTGCCAGCAGTAAGGGGGCGCGGAATTCACCCCTCCACTTT